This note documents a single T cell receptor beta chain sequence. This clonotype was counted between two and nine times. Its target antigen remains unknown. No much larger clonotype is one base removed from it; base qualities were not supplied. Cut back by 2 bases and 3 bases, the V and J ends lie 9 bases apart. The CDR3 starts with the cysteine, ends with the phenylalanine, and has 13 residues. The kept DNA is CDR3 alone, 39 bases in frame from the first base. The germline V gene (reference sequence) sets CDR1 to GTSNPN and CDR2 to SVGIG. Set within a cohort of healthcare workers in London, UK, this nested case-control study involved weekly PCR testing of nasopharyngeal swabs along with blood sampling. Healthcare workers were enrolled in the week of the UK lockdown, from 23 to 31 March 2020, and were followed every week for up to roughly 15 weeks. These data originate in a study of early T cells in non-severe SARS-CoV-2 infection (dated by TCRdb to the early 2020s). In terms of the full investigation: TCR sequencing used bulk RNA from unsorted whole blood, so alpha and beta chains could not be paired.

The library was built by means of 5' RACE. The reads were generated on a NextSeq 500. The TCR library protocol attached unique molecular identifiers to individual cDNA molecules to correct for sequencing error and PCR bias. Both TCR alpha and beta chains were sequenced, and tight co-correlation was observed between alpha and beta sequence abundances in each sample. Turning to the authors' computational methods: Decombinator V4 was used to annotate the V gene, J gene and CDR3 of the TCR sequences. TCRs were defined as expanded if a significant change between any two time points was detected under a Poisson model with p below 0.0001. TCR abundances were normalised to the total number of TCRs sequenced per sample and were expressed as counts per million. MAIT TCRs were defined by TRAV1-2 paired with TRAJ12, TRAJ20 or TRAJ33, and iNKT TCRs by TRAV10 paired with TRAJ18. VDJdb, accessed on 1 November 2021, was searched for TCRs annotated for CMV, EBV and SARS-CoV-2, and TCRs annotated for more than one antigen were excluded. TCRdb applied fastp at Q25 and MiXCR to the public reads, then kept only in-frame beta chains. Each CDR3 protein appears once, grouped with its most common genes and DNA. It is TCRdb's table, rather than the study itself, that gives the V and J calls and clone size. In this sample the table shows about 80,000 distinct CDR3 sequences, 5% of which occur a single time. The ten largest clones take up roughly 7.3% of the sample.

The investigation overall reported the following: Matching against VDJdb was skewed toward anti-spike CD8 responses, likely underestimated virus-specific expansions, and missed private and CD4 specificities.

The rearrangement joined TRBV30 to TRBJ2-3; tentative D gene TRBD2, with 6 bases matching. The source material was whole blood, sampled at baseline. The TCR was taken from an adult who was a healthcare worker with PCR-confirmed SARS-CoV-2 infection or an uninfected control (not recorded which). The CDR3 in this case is CAWSRGSTDTQYF. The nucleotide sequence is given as TGTGCCTGGAGTCGGGGGAGTACAGATACGCAGTATTTT.